The clone carrying this T cell receptor beta chain was counted only a few times. Antigen unknown. Method: immunoSEQ multiplex PCR; TCRdb's copy keeps in-frame clones and lacks some. The top ten clones hold 3% to 5% of a sample with 150,000 to 200,000 clones, over 90% of them seen once. CDR3 length equals 13 residues. Trimming left V 8 bases short and J 6 bases short, with 11 bases between. Germline CDR1 is MNHEY and CDR2 is SVGAGI. This entry is derived from a study of T cell responses to AZD1222 COVID-19 vaccine. On the study more broadly: Second doses at about 4 or about 12 weeks were pooled. Study outcomes and limitations: Repertoire samples came only from after the peak T cell response.

The J gene is TRBJ2-6, the V gene TRBV6-5; either TRBD1 or TRBD2 may fit D (5 bases each). This specimen consisted of peripheral blood, obtained on day 0 of AZD1222 vaccination. The origin of this receptor is an adult in good health. The CDR3 loop is CASPRGEANVLTF. The CDR3 DNA is TGTGCCAGCCCTCGAGGGGAGGCCAACGTCCTGACTTTC.